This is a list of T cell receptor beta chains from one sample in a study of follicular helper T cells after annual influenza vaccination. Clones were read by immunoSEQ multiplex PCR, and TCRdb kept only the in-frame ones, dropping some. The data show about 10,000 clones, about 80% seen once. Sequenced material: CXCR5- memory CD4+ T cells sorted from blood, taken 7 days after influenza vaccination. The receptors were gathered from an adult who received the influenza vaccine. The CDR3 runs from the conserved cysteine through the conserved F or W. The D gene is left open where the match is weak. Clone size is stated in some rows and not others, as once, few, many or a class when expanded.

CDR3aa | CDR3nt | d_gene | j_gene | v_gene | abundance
CASGQQETQYF | TGTGCCTCGGGACAGCAAGAGACCCAGTACTTC | TRBD1 | TRBJ2-5 | TRBV30 | once
CASSLRRDGGYTF | TGTGCCAGCAGCTTACGCAGGGATGGGGGCTACACCTTC | NA | TRBJ1-2 | TRBV7-2 | NA
CASSVVSSSNTGELFF | TGTGCCAGCAGCGTAGTGAGCTCTTCAAACACCGGGGAGCTGTTTTTT | NA | TRBJ2-2 | TRBV9 | few
CASSLHPPYEQYF | TGTGCCAGCAGTCTCCACCCTCCCTACGAGCAGTACTTC | NA | TRBJ2-7 | TRBV27 | few
CASSEGGTGEKLFF | TGTGCCAGCAGTGAAGGAGGGACGGGTGAAAAACTGTTTTTT | NA | TRBJ1-4 | TRBV6-1 | few
CASKKDRGGNSPLHF | TGTGCCAGTAAAAAAGACAGGGGTGGCAATTCACCCCTCCACTTT | TRBD1 | TRBJ1-6 | TRBV19 | NA
CASGLVLNRATTYTQYF | TGTGCTAGTGGTTTGGTACTGAACAGGGCCACCACATATACGCAGTATTTT | NA | TRBJ2-3 | TRBV12-5 | NA
CASSSGGLGAQYF | TGTGCCAGCAGCTCGGGGGGTCTCGGGGCGCAGTACTTC | TRBD2 | TRBJ2-7 | TRBV28 | few
CASSPRTVTSGREYNEQFF | TGTGCCAGCAGCCCGCGGACAGTTACTAGCGGGAGGGAATACAATGAGCAGTTCTTC | TRBD2 | TRBJ2-1 | TRBV9 | NA
CSVATGIETQYF | TGCAGCGTCGCGACCGGCATTGAGACCCAGTACTTC | NA | TRBJ2-5 | TRBV29-1 | NA
CASSYAGENTEAFF | TGTGCCAGCAGTTACGCAGGGGAAAACACTGAAGCTTTCTTT | NA | TRBJ1-1 | TRBV6-5 | NA
CASRENEKLFF | TGTGCCAGCAGGGAAAATGAAAAACTGTTTTTT | NA | TRBJ1-4 | TRBV28 | once
CASSSRGREDPYNEQFF | TGTGCCAGCAGCTCGAGGGGGCGGGAGGACCCCTACAATGAGCAGTTCTTC | NA | TRBJ2-1 | TRBV9 | NA
CASSLRTSGANVLTF | TGCGCCAGCAGCTTAAGGACTTCTGGGGCCAACGTCCTGACTTTC | NA | TRBJ2-6 | TRBV5-1 | once
CASSKAITSGGEGNIQYF | TGTGCCAGCAGCAAAGCTATAACTAGCGGGGGGGAAGGAAACATTCAGTACTTC | NA | TRBJ2-4 | TRBV21-1 | NA
CASSLLAGGGDEQFF | TGTGCCAGCAGCTTACTAGCGGGAGGGGGCGATGAGCAGTTCTTC | TRBD2 | TRBJ2-1 | TRBV7-9 | NA
CASSRDGGQYEQYF | TGTGCCAGCAGTAGGGACGGGGGTCAGTACGAGCAGTACTTC | NA | TRBJ2-7 | TRBV6-1 | NA
CASSSGQGIRAFF | TGTGCCAGCAGTTCGGGACAGGGGATTCGAGCTTTCTTT | TRBD1 | TRBJ1-1 | TRBV28 | NA
CASSLSDSGGYNEQFF | TGTGCCAGCAGCTTATCGGATAGCGGGGGTTACAATGAGCAGTTCTTC | TRBD2 | TRBJ2-1 | TRBV7-3 | NA
CASRDRWDQPQHF | TGTGCCAGCAGGGACAGATGGGATCAGCCCCAGCATTTT | NA | TRBJ1-5 | TRBV25-1 | NA
CASSRQGLGYTF | TGTGCCAGTAGTCGACAGGGCCTCGGCTACACCTTC | TRBD1 | TRBJ1-2 | TRBV19 | few
CASSSQGAEQYF | TGCGCCAGCAGCTCTCAGGGGGCCGAGCAGTACTTC | TRBD1 | TRBJ2-7 | TRBV5-1 | NA
CASSVDGRGYGYTF | TGTGCCAGCAGCGTAGATGGCAGGGGGTATGGCTACACCTTC | TRBD1 | TRBJ1-2 | TRBV9 | NA
CASRRGESPLHF | TGTGCCAGCAGGAGGGGGGAGTCACCCCTCCACTTT | NA | TRBJ1-6 | TRBV6-5 | NA
CASSLGLSNYGYTF | TGTGCCAGCAGCTTGGGTCTATCTAACTATGGCTACACCTTC | NA | TRBJ1-2 | TRBV5-4 | NA
CAWSVPPQRPEQYF | TGTGCCTGGAGTGTACCCCCCCAGAGACCCGAGCAGTACTTC | NA | TRBJ2-7 | TRBV30 | NA
CASSDRAAIQETQYF | TGTGCCAGCAGCGACAGGGCGGCCATCCAAGAGACCCAGTACTTC | TRBD1 | TRBJ2-5 | TRBV6-5 | NA
CATSRSSSGGQETQYF | TGTGCCACCAGCAGATCCTCTAGCGGGGGCCAAGAGACCCAGTACTTC | TRBD2 | TRBJ2-5 | TRBV15 | NA